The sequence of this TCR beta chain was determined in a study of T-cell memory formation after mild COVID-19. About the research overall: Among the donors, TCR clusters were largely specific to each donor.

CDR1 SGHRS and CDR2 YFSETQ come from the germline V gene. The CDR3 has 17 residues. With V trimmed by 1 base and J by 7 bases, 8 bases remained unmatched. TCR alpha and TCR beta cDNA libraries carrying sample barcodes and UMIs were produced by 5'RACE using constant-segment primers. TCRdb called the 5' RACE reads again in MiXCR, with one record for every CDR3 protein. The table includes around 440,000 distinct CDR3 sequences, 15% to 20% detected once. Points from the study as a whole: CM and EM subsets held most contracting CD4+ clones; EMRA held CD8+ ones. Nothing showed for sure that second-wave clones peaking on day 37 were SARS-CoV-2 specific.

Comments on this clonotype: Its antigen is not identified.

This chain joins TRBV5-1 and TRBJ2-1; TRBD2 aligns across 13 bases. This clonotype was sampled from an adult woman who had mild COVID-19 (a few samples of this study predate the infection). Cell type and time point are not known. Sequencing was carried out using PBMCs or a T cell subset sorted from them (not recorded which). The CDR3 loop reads CASSLSPLAGGPNEQFF. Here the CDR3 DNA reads TGCGCCAGCAGCTTGAGCCCACTAGCGGGAGGGCCGAATGAGCAGTTCTTC. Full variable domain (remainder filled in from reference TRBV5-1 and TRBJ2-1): KAGVTQTPRYLIKTRGQQVTLSCSPISGHRSVSWYQQTPGQGLQFLFEYFSETQRNKGNFPGRFSGRQFSNSRSEMNVSTLELGDSALYLCASSLSPLAGGPNEQFFGPGTRLTVL.